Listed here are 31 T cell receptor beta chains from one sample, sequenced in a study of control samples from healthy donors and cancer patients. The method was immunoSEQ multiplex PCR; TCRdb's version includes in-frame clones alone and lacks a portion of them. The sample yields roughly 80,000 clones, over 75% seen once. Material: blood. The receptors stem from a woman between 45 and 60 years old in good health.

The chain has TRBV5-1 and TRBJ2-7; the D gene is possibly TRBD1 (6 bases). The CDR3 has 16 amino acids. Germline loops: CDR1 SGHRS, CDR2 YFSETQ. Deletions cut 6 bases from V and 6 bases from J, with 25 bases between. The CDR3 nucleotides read TGCGCCAGCAACGTCGAAAAGACAGGTTCCTCTGGCGAGCAGTACTTC. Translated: CASNVEKTGSSGEQYF.

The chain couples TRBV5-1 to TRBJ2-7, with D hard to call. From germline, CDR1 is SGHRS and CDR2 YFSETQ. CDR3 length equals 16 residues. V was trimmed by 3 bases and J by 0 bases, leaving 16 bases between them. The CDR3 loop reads CASSYRLHSSSYEQYF. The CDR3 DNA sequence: TGCGCCAGCAGCTACCGCCTTCACTCGAGCTCCTACGAGCAGTACTTC.

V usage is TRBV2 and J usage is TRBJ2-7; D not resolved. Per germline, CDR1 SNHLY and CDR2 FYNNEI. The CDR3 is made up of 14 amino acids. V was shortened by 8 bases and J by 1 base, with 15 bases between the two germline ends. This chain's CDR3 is CASSWQRDSYEQYF. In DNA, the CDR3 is TGTGCCAGCTCTTGGCAGCGAGATTCCTACGAGCAGTACTTC.

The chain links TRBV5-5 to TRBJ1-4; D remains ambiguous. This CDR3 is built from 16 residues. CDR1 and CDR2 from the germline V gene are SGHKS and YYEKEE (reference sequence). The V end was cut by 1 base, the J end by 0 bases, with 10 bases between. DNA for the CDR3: TGTGCCAGCAGCTTGAAAAGAGCTGCAACTAATGAAAAACTGTTTTTT. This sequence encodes CASSLKRAATNEKLFF.

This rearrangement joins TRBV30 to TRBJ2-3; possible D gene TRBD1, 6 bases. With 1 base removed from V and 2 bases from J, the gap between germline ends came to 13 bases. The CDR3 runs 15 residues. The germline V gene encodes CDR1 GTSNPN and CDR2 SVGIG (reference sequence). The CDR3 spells CAWSGQTGITDTQYF. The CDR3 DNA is TGTGCCTGGAGTGGGCAAACAGGGATCACAGATACGCAGTATTTT.

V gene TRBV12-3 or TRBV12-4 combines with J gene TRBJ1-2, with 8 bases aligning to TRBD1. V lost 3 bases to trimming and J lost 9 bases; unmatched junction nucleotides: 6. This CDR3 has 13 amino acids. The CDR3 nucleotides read TGTGCCAGCAGTTTCCCAGGGGGCGGAAGCTACACCTTC. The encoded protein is CASSFPGGGSYTF.

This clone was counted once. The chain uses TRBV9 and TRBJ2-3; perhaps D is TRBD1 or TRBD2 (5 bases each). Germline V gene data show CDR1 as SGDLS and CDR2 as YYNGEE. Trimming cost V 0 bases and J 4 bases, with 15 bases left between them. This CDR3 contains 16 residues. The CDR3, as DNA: TGTGCCAGCAGCGTAGGGGGGACGGTGGCGGCAGATACGCAGTATTTT. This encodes CASSVGGTVAADTQYF.

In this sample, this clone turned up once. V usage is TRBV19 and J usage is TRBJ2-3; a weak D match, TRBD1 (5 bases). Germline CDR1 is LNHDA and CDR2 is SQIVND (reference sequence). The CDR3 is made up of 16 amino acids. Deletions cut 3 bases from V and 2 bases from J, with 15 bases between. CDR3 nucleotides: TGTGCCAGTAGTATGGAGACAGCCCGCTACACAGATACGCAGTATTTT. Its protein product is CASSMETARYTDTQYF.

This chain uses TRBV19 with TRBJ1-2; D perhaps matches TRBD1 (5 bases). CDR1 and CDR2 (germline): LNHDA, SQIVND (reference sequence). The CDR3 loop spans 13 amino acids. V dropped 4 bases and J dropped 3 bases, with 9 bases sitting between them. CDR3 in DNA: TGTGCCAGTAGTACGACAGTGGACTATGGCTACACCTTC. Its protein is CASSTTVDYGYTF. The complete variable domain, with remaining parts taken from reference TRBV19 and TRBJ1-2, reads DGGITQSPKYLFRKEGQNVTLSCEQNLNHDAMYWYRQDPGQGLRLIYYSQIVNDFQKGDIAEGYSVSREKKESFPLTVTSAQKNPTAFYLCASSTTVDYGYTFGSGTRLTVV.

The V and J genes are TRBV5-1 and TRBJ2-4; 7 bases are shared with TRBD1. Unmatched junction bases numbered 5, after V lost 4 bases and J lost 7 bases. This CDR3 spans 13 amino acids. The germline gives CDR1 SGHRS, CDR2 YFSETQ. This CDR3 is CASSQGQTNIQYF. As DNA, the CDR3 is TGCGCCAGCAGCCAGGGACAGACTAACATTCAGTACTTC. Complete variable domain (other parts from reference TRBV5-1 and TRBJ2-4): KAGVTQTPRYLIKTRGQQVTLSCSPISGHRSVSWYQQTPGQGLQFLFEYFSETQRNKGNFPGRFSGRQFSNSRSEMNVSTLELGDSALYLCASSQGQTNIQYFGAGTRLSVL.

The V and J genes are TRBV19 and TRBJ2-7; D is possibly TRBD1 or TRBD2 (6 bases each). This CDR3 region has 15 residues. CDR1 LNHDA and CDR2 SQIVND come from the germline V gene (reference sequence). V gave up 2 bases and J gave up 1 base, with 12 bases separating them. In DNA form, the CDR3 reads TGTGCCAGTAGTATACACGGGGGCGATTCCTACGAGCAGTACTTC. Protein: CASSIHGGDSYEQYF.

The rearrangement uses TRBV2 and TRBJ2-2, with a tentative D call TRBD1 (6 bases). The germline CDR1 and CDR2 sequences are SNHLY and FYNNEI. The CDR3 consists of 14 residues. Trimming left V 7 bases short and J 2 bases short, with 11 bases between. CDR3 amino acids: CASTRTDNTGELFF. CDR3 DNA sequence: TGTGCCAGCACGAGGACAGATAACACCGGGGAGCTGTTTTTT.

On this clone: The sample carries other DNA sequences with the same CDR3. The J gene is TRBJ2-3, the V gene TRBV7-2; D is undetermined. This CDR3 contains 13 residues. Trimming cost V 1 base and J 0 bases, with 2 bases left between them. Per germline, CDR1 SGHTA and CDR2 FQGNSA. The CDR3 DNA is TGTGCCAGCAGCTTAGTTAGCACAGATACGCAGTATTTT. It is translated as CASSLVSTDTQYF.

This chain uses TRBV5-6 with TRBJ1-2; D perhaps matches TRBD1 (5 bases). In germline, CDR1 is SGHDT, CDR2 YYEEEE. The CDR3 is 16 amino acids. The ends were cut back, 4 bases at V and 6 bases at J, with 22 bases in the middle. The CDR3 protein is CASSRNGRAAGNGYTF. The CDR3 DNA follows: TGTGCCAGCAGCCGGAACGGCAGGGCCGCGGGGAATGGCTACACCTTC.

CDR3 nucleotide sequence: TGTGCCAGCAGCCTACTCGTGGGGACAGGGGGGGATGAAAAACTGTTTTTT. It encodes CASSLLVGTGGDEKLFF. V and J are TRBV7-9 and TRBJ1-4; 11 bases match TRBD1. With V trimmed by 5 bases and J by 6 bases, 11 bases remained unmatched. Looked up from germline, CDR1 is SEHNR and CDR2 is FQNEAQ (reference sequence). This CDR3 comprises 17 residues.

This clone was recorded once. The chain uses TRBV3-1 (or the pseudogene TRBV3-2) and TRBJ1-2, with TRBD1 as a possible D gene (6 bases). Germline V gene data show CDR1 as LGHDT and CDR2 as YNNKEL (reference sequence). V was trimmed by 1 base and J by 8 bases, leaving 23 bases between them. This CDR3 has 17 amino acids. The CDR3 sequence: CASSQVMSTGRFKGYTF. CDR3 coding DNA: TGTGCCAGCAGCCAAGTCATGAGTACAGGGAGGTTTAAGGGCTACACCTTC.

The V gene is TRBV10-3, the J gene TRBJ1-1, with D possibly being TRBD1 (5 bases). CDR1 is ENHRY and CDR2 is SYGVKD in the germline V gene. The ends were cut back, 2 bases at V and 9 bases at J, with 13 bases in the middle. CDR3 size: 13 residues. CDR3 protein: CAISEHERGQAFF. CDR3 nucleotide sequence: TGTGCCATCAGTGAGCACGAAAGGGGTCAAGCTTTCTTT.

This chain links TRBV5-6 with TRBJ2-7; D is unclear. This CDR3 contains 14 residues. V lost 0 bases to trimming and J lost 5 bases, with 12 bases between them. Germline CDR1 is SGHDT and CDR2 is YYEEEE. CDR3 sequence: CASSLDNFKDEQYF. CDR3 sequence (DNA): TGTGCCAGCAGCTTGGATAATTTCAAGGACGAGCAGTACTTC. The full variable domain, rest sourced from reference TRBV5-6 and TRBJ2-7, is DAGVTQSPTHLIKTRGQQVTLRCSPKSGHDTVSWYQQALGQGPQFIFQYYEEEERQRGNFPDRFSGHQFPNYSSELNVNALLLGDSALYLCASSLDNFKDEQYFGPGTRLTVT.

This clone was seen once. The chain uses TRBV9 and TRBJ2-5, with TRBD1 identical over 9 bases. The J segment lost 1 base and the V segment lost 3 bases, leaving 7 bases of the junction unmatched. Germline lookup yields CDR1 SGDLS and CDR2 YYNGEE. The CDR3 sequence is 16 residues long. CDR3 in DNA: TGTGCCAGCAGCGCCGGGACAGGGCTTCGCCAAGAGACCCAGTACTTC. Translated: CASSAGTGLRQETQYF.

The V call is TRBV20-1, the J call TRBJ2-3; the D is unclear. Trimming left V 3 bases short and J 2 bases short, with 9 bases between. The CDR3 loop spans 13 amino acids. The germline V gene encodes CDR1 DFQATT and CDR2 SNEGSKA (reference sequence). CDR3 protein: CSASKGSTDTQYF. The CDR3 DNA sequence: TGCAGTGCTAGTAAGGGCTCCACAGATACGCAGTATTTT.

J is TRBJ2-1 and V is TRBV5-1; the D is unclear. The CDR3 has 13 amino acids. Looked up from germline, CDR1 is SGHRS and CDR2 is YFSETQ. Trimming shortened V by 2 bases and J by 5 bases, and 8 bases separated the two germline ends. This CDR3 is CASSLGRNNEQFF. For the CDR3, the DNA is TGCGCCAGCAGCTTAGGGCGGAACAATGAGCAGTTCTTC. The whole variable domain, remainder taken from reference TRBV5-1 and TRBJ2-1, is KAGVTQTPRYLIKTRGQQVTLSCSPISGHRSVSWYQQTPGQGLQFLFEYFSETQRNKGNFPGRFSGRQFSNSRSEMNVSTLELGDSALYLCASSLGRNNEQFFGPGTRLTVL.

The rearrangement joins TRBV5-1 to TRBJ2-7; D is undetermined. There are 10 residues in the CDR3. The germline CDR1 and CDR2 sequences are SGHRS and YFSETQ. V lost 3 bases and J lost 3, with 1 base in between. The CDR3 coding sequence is TGCGCCAGCAGCTACTACGAGCAGTACTTC. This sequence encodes CASSYYEQYF.

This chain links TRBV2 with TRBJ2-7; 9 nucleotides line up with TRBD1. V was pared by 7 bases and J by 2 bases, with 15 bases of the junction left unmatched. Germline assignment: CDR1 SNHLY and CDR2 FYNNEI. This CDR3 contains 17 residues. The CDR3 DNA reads TGTGCCAGCACCCTGGGACAGGGTACTGCCGCCCCCTACGAGCAGTACTTC. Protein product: CASTLGQGTAAPYEQYF.

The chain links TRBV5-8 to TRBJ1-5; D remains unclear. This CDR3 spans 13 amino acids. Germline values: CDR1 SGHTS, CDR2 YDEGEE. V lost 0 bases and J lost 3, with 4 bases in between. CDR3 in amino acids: CASSLDTNQPQHF. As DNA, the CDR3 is TGTGCCAGCAGCTTGGACACCAATCAGCCCCAGCATTTT.

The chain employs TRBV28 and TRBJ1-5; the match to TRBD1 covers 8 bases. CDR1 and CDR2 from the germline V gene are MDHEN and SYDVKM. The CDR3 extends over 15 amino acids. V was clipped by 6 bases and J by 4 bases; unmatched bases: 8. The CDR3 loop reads CASRTEDRANQPQHF. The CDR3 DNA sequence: TGTGCCAGCAGAACAGAGGACAGGGCTAATCAGCCCCAGCATTTT.

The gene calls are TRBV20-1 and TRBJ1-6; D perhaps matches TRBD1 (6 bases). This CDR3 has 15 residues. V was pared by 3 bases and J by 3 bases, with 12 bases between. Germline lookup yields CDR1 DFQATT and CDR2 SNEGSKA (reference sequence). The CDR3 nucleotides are TGCAGTGCTAGTGACCAGGGGCTCTATAATTCACCCCTCCACTTT. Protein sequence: CSASDQGLYNSPLHF.

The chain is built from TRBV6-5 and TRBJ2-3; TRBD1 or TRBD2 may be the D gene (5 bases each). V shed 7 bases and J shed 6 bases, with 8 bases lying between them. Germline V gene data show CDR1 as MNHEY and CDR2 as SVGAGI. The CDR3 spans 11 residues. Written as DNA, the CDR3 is TGTGCCAGCACCCGGGGCGATACGCAGTATTTT. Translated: CASTRGDTQYF.

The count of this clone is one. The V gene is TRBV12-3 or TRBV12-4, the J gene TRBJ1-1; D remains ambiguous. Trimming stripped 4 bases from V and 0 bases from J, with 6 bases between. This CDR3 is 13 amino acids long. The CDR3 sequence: CASSSGLNTEAFF. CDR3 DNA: TGTGCCAGCAGTTCGGGTCTGAACACTGAAGCTTTCTTT.

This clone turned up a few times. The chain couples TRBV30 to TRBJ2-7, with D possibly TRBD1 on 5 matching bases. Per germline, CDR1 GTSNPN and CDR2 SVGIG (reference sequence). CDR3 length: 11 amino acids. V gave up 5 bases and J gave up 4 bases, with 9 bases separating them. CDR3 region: CAWGQAYEQYF. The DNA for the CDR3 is TGTGCCTGGGGACAAGCTTACGAGCAGTACTTC.

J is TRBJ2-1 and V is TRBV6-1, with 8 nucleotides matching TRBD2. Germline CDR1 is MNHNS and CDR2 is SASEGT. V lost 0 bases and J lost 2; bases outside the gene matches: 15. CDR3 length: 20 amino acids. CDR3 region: CASSEAPVSGVPRPYNEQFF. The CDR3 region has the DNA TGTGCCAGCAGTGAAGCGCCAGTTAGCGGGGTCCCCAGACCCTACAATGAGCAGTTCTTC.

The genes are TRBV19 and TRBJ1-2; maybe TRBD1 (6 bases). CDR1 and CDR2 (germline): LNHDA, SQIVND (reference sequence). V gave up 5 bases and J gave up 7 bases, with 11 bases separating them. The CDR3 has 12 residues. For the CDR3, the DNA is TGTGCCAGTAGTGCCAACAGGGTTGGCTACACCTTC. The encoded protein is CASSANRVGYTF. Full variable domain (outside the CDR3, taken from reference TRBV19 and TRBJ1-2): DGGITQSPKYLFRKEGQNVTLSCEQNLNHDAMYWYRQDPGQGLRLIYYSQIVNDFQKGDIAEGYSVSREKKESFPLTVTSAQKNPTAFYLCASSANRVGYTFGSGTRLTVV.